This T cell receptor (beta chain) was retrieved from a study of blood T cell repertoires in COVID-19. For the study at large: Both acute and convalescent COVID-19 samples were obtained from the United States, Italy and Spain. The cDNA or gDNA used as material had been derived from T cells, B-cell-depleted T cells, or PBMCs.

Repertoires were generated with immunoSEQ multiplex PCR, while TCRdb's copy carries only in-frame clones and drops some. The sample carries approximately 75,000 clones, around 90% recorded once. Germline lookup yields CDR1 SGHVS and CDR2 FNYEAQ. Trimming took 9 bases from V and 0 from J, leaving 11 bases between them. The CDR3 is made up of 13 amino acids. This clone was counted once. The sequenced sample was peripheral blood. This chain joins TRBV7-6 and TRBJ2-5; D might be TRBD2 (6 bases). This sequence originates from a man in his fifties or sixties with acute or convalescent COVID-19. The CDR3 sequence is CASGRSYQETQYF. CDR3 sequence (DNA): TGTGCCAGTGGGAGGAGCTACCAAGAGACCCAGTACTTC.